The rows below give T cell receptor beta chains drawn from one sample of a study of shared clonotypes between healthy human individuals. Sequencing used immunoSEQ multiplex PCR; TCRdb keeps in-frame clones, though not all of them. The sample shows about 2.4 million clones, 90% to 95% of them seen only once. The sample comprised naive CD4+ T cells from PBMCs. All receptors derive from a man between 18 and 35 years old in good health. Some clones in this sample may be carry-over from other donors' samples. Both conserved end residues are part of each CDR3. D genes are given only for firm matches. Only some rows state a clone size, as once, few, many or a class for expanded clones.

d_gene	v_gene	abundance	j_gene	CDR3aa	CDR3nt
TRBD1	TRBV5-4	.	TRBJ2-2	CASSFRGRVDTGELFF	TGTGCCAGCAGCTTCAGGGGGCGAGTGGACACCGGGGAGCTGTTTTTT
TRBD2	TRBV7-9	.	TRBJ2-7	CASSLVGLAGAEQYF	TGTGCCAGCAGCTTAGTAGGCCTAGCGGGAGCCGAGCAGTACTTC
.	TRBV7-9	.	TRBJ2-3	CASRKEGGTDTQYF	TGTGCCAGCAGAAAGGAGGGCGGCACAGATACGCAGTATTTT
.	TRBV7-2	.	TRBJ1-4	CASSLDWRGSGEKLFF	TGTGCCAGCAGCTTAGATTGGAGGGGGAGTGGTGAAAAACTGTTTTTT
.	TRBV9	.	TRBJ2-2	CASSVAGLGNTGELFF	TGTGCCAGCAGCGTAGCGGGACTCGGGAACACCGGGGAGCTGTTTTTT
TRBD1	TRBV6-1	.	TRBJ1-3	CASSEPPGTGAGNTIYF	TGTGCCAGCAGTGAACCCCCCGGGACAGGGGCTGGAAACACCATATATTTT
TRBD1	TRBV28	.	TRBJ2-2	CASRIQGSNTGELFF	TGTGCCAGCAGAATACAGGGGTCGAACACCGGGGAGCTGTTTTTT
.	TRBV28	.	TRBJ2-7	CASSLNSYEQYF	TGTGCCAGCAGTTTAAATTCCTACGAGCAGTACTTC
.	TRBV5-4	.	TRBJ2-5	CASIGPETQYF	TGTGCCAGCATAGGGCCCGAGACCCAGTACTTC
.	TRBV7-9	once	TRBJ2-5	CASSSPAGETQYF	TGTGCCAGCAGCTCCCCGGCTGGGGAGACCCAGTACTTC
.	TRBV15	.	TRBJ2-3	CATSREKALGATQYF	TGTGCCACCAGCAGAGAGAAGGCCCTAGGAGCTACGCAGTATTTT
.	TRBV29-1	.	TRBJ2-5	CSVEAGAETQYF	TGCAGCGTTGAGGCAGGGGCTGAGACCCAGTACTTC
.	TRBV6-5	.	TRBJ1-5	CASSYNREVNQPQHF	TGTGCCAGCAGTTATAACAGGGAGGTCAATCAGCCCCAGCATTTT
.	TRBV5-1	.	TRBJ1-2	CASSLEGPNYGYTF	TGCGCCAGCAGCTTAGAAGGGCCCAACTATGGCTACACCTTC
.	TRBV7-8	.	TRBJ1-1	CASSFLAQVAFF	TGTGCCAGCAGCTTTCTCGCCCAGGTGGCTTTCTTT
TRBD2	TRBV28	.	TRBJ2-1	CASSLPSGNPLEQFF	TGTGCCAGCAGCCTCCCTAGCGGAAACCCCCTCGAGCAGTTCTTC
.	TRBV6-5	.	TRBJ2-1	CASSHPGSGEQFF	TGTGCCAGCAGTCACCCAGGTAGCGGCGAGCAGTTCTTC
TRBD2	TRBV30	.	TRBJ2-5	CAWGRGTSRETQYF	TGTGCCTGGGGAAGAGGGACTAGTCGAGAGACCCAGTACTTC
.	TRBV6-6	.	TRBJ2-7	CASTPTGSYEQYF	TGTGCCAGCACTCCTACAGGGTCCTACGAGCAGTACTTC
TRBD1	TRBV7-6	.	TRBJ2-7	CASSLVGWGQGSYEQYF	TGTGCCAGCAGCTTAGTTGGTTGGGGACAGGGGTCCTACGAGCAGTACTTC
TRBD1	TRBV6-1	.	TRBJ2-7	CASTQQGPYEQYF	TGTGCCAGCACCCAACAGGGGCCCTACGAGCAGTACTTC
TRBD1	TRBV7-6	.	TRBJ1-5	CASSSWDSQVEDQPQHF	TGTGCCAGCAGCTCGTGGGACAGCCAAGTAGAAGATCAGCCCCAGCATTTT
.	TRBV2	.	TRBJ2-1	CASSGVGPRYNEQFF	TGTGCCAGCAGTGGGGTAGGGCCGAGATACAATGAGCAGTTCTTC
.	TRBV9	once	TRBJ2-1	CASSVAGDHNEQFF	TGTGCCAGCAGCGTAGCGGGGGACCACAATGAGCAGTTCTTC
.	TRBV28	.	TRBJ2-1	CASITYRRSTSGNEQFF	TGTGCCAGCATCACCTATCGCCGGTCCACTAGTGGCAATGAGCAGTTCTTC
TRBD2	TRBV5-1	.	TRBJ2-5	CASSLEAGVETQYF	TGCGCCAGCAGCTTGGAGGCGGGAGTTGAGACCCAGTACTTC
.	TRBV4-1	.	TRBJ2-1	CASSPTGRDNEQFF	TGCGCCAGCAGCCCGACAGGGAGGGACAATGAGCAGTTCTTC
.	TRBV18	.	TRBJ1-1	CASSSWRNTEAFF	TGTGCCAGCTCATCGTGGAGGAACACTGAAGCTTTCTTT
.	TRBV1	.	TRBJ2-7	CTSSQSLMADENSYEQYF	TGCACCAGCAGCCAAAGCTTAATGGCAGATGAAAACTCCTACGAGCAGTACTTC
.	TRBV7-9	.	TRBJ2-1	CASSFYHPSLRYNEQFF	TGTGCCAGCAGCTTTTATCATCCCTCTCTTCGCTACAATGAGCAGTTCTTC
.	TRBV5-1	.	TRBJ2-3	CASSATSLDTQYF	TGCGCCAGCAGCGCGACTAGTTTAGATACGCAGTATTTT
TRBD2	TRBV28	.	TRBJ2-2	CASSPLAGSTGELFF	TGTGCCAGCAGTCCCCTAGCGGGAAGCACCGGGGAGCTGTTTTTT
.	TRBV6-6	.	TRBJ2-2	CATRGRGLAGELFF	TGTGCCACGCGGGGCAGGGGATTAGCCGGGGAGCTGTTTTTT
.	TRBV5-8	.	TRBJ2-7	CASSLVGVGPEQYF	TGTGCCAGCAGCTTGGTTGGGGTTGGGCCCGAGCAGTACTTC
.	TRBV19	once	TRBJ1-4	CASSMRRFPTNEKLFF	TGTGCCAGTAGTATGAGACGTTTTCCAACTAATGAAAAACTGTTTTTT
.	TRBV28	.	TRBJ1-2	CASSPFVRTGYTF	TGTGCCAGCAGTCCGTTTGTCAGAACGGGCTACACCTTC
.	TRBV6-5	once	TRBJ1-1	CASSNRLGEAAFF	TGTGCCAGCAGTAACCGCCTAGGGGAGGCAGCTTTCTTT
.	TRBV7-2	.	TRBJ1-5	CASSSRRVDQPQHF	TGTGCCAGCAGCTCGCGCAGGGTCGATCAGCCCCAGCATTTT
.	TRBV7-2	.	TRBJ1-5	CASSLLGRALEQPQHF	TGTGCCAGCAGCTTATTAGGGAGGGCCCTTGAACAGCCCCAGCATTTT
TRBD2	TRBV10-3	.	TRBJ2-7	CAISEATSGYEQYF	TGTGCCATCAGTGAAGCGACTAGCGGCTACGAGCAGTACTTC
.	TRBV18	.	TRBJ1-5	CASSPSGQINQPQHF	TGTGCCAGCTCACCATCCGGACAGATAAATCAGCCCCAGCATTTT
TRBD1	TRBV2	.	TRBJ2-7	CASSPLQGASYEQYF	TGTGCCAGCAGTCCCTTACAGGGGGCTTCCTACGAGCAGTACTTC
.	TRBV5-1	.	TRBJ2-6	CASSQLYSGANVLTF	TGCGCCAGCAGCCAACTCTACTCTGGGGCCAACGTCCTGACTTTC
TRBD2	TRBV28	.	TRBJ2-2	CASTDGGRAAGELFF	TGTGCCAGCACTGACGGGGGGAGGGCCGCCGGGGAGCTGTTTTTT
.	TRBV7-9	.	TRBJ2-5	CASSLGLQETQYF	TGTGCCAGCAGCTTAGGGCTACAAGAGACCCAGTACTTC
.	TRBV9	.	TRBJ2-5	CASSHREETQYF	TGTGCCAGCAGCCATCGGGAAGAGACCCAGTACTTC
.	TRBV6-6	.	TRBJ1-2	CASSYGERVDGYTF	TGTGCCAGCAGTTACGGGGAAAGGGTTGACGGCTACACCTTC
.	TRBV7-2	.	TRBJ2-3	CASSANTPGTDTQYF	TGTGCCAGCAGCGCGAATACACCCGGCACAGATACGCAGTATTTT
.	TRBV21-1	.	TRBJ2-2	CASSKNPGRHTGELFF	TGTGCCAGCAGCAAAAATCCGGGGAGACACACCGGGGAGCTGTTTTTT
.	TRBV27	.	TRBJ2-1	CASTPARLGLYNEQFF	TGTGCCAGCACTCCTGCGCGTCTGGGCTTGTACAATGAGCAGTTCTTC
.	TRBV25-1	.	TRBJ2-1	CASSEWREQFF	TGTGCCAGCAGTGAATGGAGGGAGCAGTTCTTC